The clone carrying this T cell receptor beta chain has just a few counts. In the source study's methods: Reference gene primers were amplified, and this amplification served to estimate nucleated cell counts. Method: immunoSEQ multiplex PCR; TCRdb's copy keeps in-frame clones and lacks some. Clonal size and the V and J genes are those of that table, whereas D and trimming came from the DNA. The sample has 55,000 to 75,000 clones, roughly 91% seen once. CDR1 SGHKS and CDR2 YYEKEE come from the germline V gene (reference sequence). CDR3 length: 14 amino acids. The V gene lost 2 bases and the J gene lost 5 bases, with 11 bases spanning the gap. This sample is part of a study of blood T cell repertoires in COVID-19. At the level of the study: COVID-19 samples, acute and convalescent, were from the United States, Italy and Spain. T cells, B-cell-depleted T cells, or PBMCs provided the cDNA or gDNA that served as material.

The receptor comes from a man aged 55 to 69 with acute or convalescent COVID-19. Sequencing was done on a sample of peripheral blood. The chain has TRBV5-5 and TRBJ1-5; a possible D gene is TRBD1 (5 bases). The CDR3 DNA sequence: TGTGCCAGCAGCTTAAAGGGGCCCTATCAGCCCCAGCATTTT. Protein sequence: CASSLKGPYQPQHF. The complete variable domain, with remaining parts taken from reference TRBV5-5 and TRBJ1-5, reads DAGVTQSPTHLIKTRGQQVTLRCSPISGHKSVSWYQQVLGQGPQFIFQYYEKEERGRGNFPDRFSARQFPNYSSELNVNALLLGDSALYLCASSLKGPYQPQHFGDGTRLSIL.